The clone carrying this T cell receptor beta chain was seen more than once but under ten times. Its antigen remains unknown. This record belongs to a study of beta chain features in type 1 diabetes. Findings and caveats of the study: Type 1 diabetes patients showed fewer insertions and more deletions at VDJ junctions. Shortening that was moderate but significant affected the TCRB CDR3s of Type 1 diabetes patients in all four CD4+ subsets.

Looked up from germline, CDR1 is ENHRY and CDR2 is SYGVKD. This CDR3 is 13 amino acids long. V was pared by 3 bases and J by 1 base, with 6 bases between. As every portion of the isolated RNA was reverse transcribed, the sequencing read expressed TCRB transcripts. The table came from immunoSEQ multiplex PCR; TCRdb's copy has only in-frame clones and leaves some out. The sample has more than 200,000 clones; 16% are singletons. The sequence came from a young man with type 1 diabetes. The sample consisted of naive CD4+ T cells from blood. The chain couples TRBV10-3 to TRBJ2-5; maybe TRBD1 (5 bases). In DNA, the CDR3 is TGTGCCATCAGTGACAGGGTCCAAGAGACCCAGTACTTC. It yields the protein CAISDRVQETQYF.